Listed here are 21 T cell receptor beta chains from one sample, sequenced in a study of blood T cell repertoires in COVID-19. The protocol was immunoSEQ multiplex PCR, while the TCRdb copy is restricted to in-frame clones and leaves out a portion. This table holds hundreds of thousands of clones, about nine tenths found once. Sequencing input: peripheral blood. The receptors were gathered from a woman aged 50 to 60 with COVID-19, enrolled during active disease.

This rearrangement joins TRBV9 to TRBJ2-1; 8 bases match TRBD2. Trimming at V came to 2 bases and at J to 4 bases, leaving 8 bases not matched to a gene. Germline CDR1 and CDR2: SGDLS and YYNGEE. The CDR3 totals 16 residues. CDR3 loop: CASSVRAGVSYNEQFF. CDR3 nucleotides: TGTGCCAGCAGCGTCAGAGCGGGGGTGTCGTACAATGAGCAGTTCTTC.

The rearrangement joins TRBV29-1 to TRBJ1-1; weak D call: TRBD1 (5 bases). The CDR3 has 12 amino acids. Germline CDR1 reads SQVTM; CDR2 reads ANQGSEA. The CDR3 region is CSVRGFVTEAFF. The DNA for the CDR3 is TGCAGTGTTAGGGGATTTGTCACTGAAGCTTTCTTT.

The sample holds one count of this clone. Other DNA sequences in the same sample also yield this CDR3. V is TRBV29-1 and J is TRBJ2-5, with a tentative D call TRBD2 (6 bases). Germline V gene data show CDR1 as SQVTM and CDR2 as ANQGSEA. V lost 4 bases and J 2 bases, leaving 11 bases between the germline ends. The CDR3 is 13 residues long. The CDR3 DNA sequence: TGCAGCGTTGTGGGAGGAGGACAAGAGACCCAGTACTTC. Amino acid sequence: CSVVGGGQETQYF.

DNA for the CDR3: TGTGCCAGCAGCCAAGATTGGCTAGGATCGGCTTTCTTT. Encoded protein: CASSQDWLGSAFF. The rearrangement uses TRBV3-1 (or the pseudogene TRBV3-2) and TRBJ1-1; D ambiguous. The length of the CDR3 is 13 residues. The ends were cut back, 0 bases at V and 11 bases at J, with 13 bases in the middle. CDR1 LGHDT and CDR2 YNNKEL come from the germline V gene (reference sequence).

The chain uses TRBV30 and TRBJ2-7; 12 bases line up with TRBD1. Trimming at V came to 8 bases and at J to 4 bases, leaving 6 bases not matched to a gene. This CDR3 has 13 amino acids. Germline V gene lookup returns CDR1 GTSNPN and CDR2 SVGIG (reference sequence). CDR3 residues: CARRDRGLYEQYF. CDR3 nucleotide sequence: TGTGCCCGCCGGGACAGGGGGCTATACGAGCAGTACTTC.

This chain connects TRBV25-1 to TRBJ1-2; D unresolved. Trimming stripped 7 bases from V and 6 bases from J, with 18 bases between. The CDR3 runs to 14 residues. Germline V gene sequence: CDR1 MGHDK, CDR2 SYGVNS. The CDR3 DNA follows: TGTGCCAGCATCGCAGGAGGCAGCTACGATGGCTACACCTTC. Protein: CASIAGGSYDGYTF.

This rearrangement joins TRBV10-3 to TRBJ2-1; 9 bases fit TRBD1. CDR1 is ENHRY, CDR2 SYGVKD, per germline. This CDR3 is built from 12 residues. With V trimmed by 11 bases and J by 6 bases, 5 bases remained unmatched. The CDR3 sequence: CAGGQGSNEQFF. The DNA of the CDR3 is TGTGCCGGCGGACAGGGGAGCAATGAGCAGTTCTTC.

The V and J genes are TRBV5-4 and TRBJ1-1, with 7 bases fitting TRBD1. Per the germline V gene, CDR1 is SGHNT and CDR2 is YYREEE (reference sequence). This CDR3 is 15 amino acids long. Trimming took 4 bases from V and 2 from J; bases not matched to a gene: 8. The CDR3: CASSGRDRDNTEAFF. The CDR3 DNA reads as TGTGCCAGCAGCGGCAGGGACAGAGATAACACTGAAGCTTTCTTT.

For the CDR3, the DNA is TGTGCCACCAGGGGGACAGACAATGAGCAGTTCTTC. Translating gives CATRGTDNEQFF. The chain employs TRBV15 and TRBJ2-1, with 7 nucleotides matching TRBD1. The germline CDR1 and CDR2 sequences are LNHNV and YYDKDF (reference sequence). The length of the CDR3 is 12 residues. The V and J ends lost 6 bases and 5 bases, in that order; junction bases with no gene match: 1.

CDR3 nucleotide sequence: TGTGCCACCAGAGTGGTAGCGGATGAGACCCAGTACTTC. It specifies CATRVVADETQYF. The rearrangement links TRBV24-1 to TRBJ2-5, with D tentatively TRBD2 (6 bases). The CDR3 length is 13 residues. Germline CDR1 KGHDR, CDR2 SFDVKD. V gave up 7 bases and J gave up 5 bases, with 13 bases separating them.

This clone is a singleton in its sample. The rearrangement joins TRBV7-9 to TRBJ2-3; 8 nucleotides match TRBD2. CDR1 is SEHNR, CDR2 FQNEAQ, per germline (reference sequence). V was clipped by 4 bases and J by 7 bases; unmatched bases: 13. The CDR3 sequence is 16 residues long. The CDR3 region has the DNA TGTGCCAGCAGCTCAGTAGCGGGGAACCTCATGAATACGCAGTATTTT. Its protein is CASSSVAGNLMNTQYF.

The gene calls are TRBV28 and TRBJ1-2; maybe TRBD1 (5 bases). Germline V gene lookup returns CDR1 MDHEN and CDR2 SYDVKM. The CDR3 extends over 13 amino acids. V dropped 4 bases and J dropped 8 bases, with 14 bases sitting between them. In DNA form, the CDR3 reads TGTGCCAGCAGTTCCCTCCGGGGGAACGGCTACACCTTC. Its protein is CASSSLRGNGYTF.

The chain recombines TRBV29-1 with TRBJ2-7; maybe TRBD2 (5 bases). The CDR3 spans 13 residues. Germline values: CDR1 SQVTM, CDR2 ANQGSEA. V was clipped by 4 bases and J by 0 bases, with 10 bases between them. Here the CDR3 reads CSVAGFASYEQYF. The CDR3 nucleotides read TGCAGCGTTGCGGGATTTGCCTCCTACGAGCAGTACTTC.

The gene calls are TRBV7-2 and TRBJ1-4, with D perhaps TRBD1 (5 bases). The CDR3 totals 15 residues. Germline V gives CDR1 SGHTA, CDR2 FQGNSA. V lost 2 bases and J 7 bases, leaving 14 bases between the germline ends. The chain's CDR3 is CASSLYGQGGEKLFF. The CDR3, as DNA: TGTGCCAGCAGCTTATATGGGCAGGGTGGTGAAAAACTGTTTTTT. The full variable domain, rest sourced from reference TRBV7-2 and TRBJ1-4, is GAGVSQSPSNKVTEKGKDVELRCDPISGHTALYWYRQSLGQGLEFLIYFQGNSAPDKSGLPSDRFSAERTGGSVSTLTIQRTQQEDSAVYLCASSLYGQGGEKLFFGSGTQLSVL.

This clone was observed a handful of times. The V gene is TRBV1, the J gene TRBJ1-3; the DNA was not compared with TRBD1, the D call given in the table. TRBV1 is an annotated pseudogene. The CDR3 runs 18 residues. The CDR3 region is CTSSQPTDRPDSGNTIYF. The CDR3 region has the DNA TGCACCAGCAGCCAACCCACGGACAGGCCTGACTCTGGAAACACCATATATTTT.

The rearrangement joins TRBV5-1 to TRBJ2-7, with 8 bases matching TRBD1. The trim removed 4 bases at V and 7 bases at J, leaving 10 bases unmatched. Germline CDR1 reads SGHRS; CDR2 reads YFSETQ. The CDR3 contains 14 residues. The CDR3 sequence is CASSPRTGLREQYF. The CDR3 DNA sequence: TGCGCCAGCAGCCCCCGGACAGGGTTGAGGGAGCAGTACTTC.

The chain employs TRBV27 and TRBJ2-1, with 9 bases lining up with TRBD1. The CDR3 runs to 16 residues. Germline V gene data show CDR1 as MNHEY and CDR2 as SMNVEV (reference sequence). J gave up 2 bases and V 5 bases, and 7 bases lay outside the gene matches. The CDR3 region is CASSPGQGHPYNEQFF. The CDR3 DNA reads TGTGCCAGCAGTCCGGGACAGGGCCACCCCTACAATGAGCAGTTCTTC.

The CDR3 region is CASSLDLPGQGYGYTF. The CDR3 DNA reads TGTGCCAGCAGCTTAGATTTACCAGGGCAAGGCTATGGCTACACCTTC. This chain joins TRBV11-2 and TRBJ1-2; weak D call: TRBD1 (5 bases). The CDR3 is 16 amino acids. Germline CDR1 is SGHAT and CDR2 is FQNNGV. V lost 0 bases and J 4 bases, leaving 15 bases between the germline ends.

The chain employs TRBV9 and TRBJ1-1, with D perhaps matching TRBD1 (6 bases). Looked up from germline, CDR1 is SGDLS and CDR2 is YYNGEE. The V gene lost 4 bases and the J gene lost 2 bases, with 12 bases spanning the gap. The CDR3 has 14 amino acids. Here the CDR3 DNA reads TGTGCCAGCAGCCCGCGACAGGTAAACACTGAAGCTTTCTTT. Its translation is CASSPRQVNTEAFF.

Turning to this clone: Other DNA sequences of this sample code for an identical CDR3. The chain links TRBV19 to TRBJ2-2, with D possibly matching TRBD2 (5 bases). Germline CDR1 reads LNHDA; CDR2 reads SQIVND (reference sequence). Trimming took 3 bases from V and 5 from J, leaving 7 bases between them. The CDR3 has 13 residues. This CDR3 reads CASSIPGTGELFF. DNA for the CDR3: TGTGCCAGTAGTATCCCGGGGACCGGGGAGCTGTTTTTT.

The chain couples TRBV6-5 to TRBJ1-2; 8 nucleotides line up with TRBD1. Germline V lookup: CDR1 MNHEY, CDR2 SVGAGI. CDR3 size: 14 residues. V gave up 0 bases and J gave up 8 bases; unmatched junction bases: 5. CDR3 region: CASSYSQGARGYTF. The CDR3 DNA reads TGTGCCAGCAGTTACTCTCAGGGGGCGAGAGGCTACACCTTC.